This T cell receptor (beta chain) was documented in a study of T cells in Graves' hyperthyroidism and ophthalmopathy. The germline gives CDR1 SGHAT, CDR2 FQNNGV. The CDR3 extends over 15 amino acids. V was pared by 5 bases and J by 5 bases, with 8 bases of the junction left unmatched. There were TCR beta CDR3 regions amplified from RNA transcripts. HTBI primers drove first-round RT-PCR of the TCR CDR3. TCRdb analysed the multiplex PCR reads with MiXCR anew, one entry per CDR3 protein. The sample includes 600,000 to 850,000 distinct CDR3 sequences, 18% seen only once; the top ten take around 15%. The chain combines TRBV11-2 with TRBJ2-2; 7 bases align to TRBD1. The source of this sequence is a woman between 45 and 65 years old with Graves' hyperthyroidism that later progressed to Graves' ophthalmopathy. The sample consisted of blood. The CDR3 DNA is TGTGCCAGCAGCCCCCAGGCAGGGGGTACCGGGGAGCTGTTTTTT. Its protein is CASSPQAGGTGELFF.